The 10 T cell receptor beta chains below all came from one sample that was sequenced in a study of response to subunit inactivated influenza vaccine. TCRdb used MiXCR to reprocess the RT-PCR reads, holding one entry per CDR3 protein. The data show roughly 790,000 distinct CDR3 sequences, 21% seen once. The starting material was PBMCs from blood, obtained roughly 5 days after vaccination. These receptors came from a man over 45 who received an inactivated influenza vaccine.

There are many counts of this clonotype. V gene TRBV12-3 or TRBV12-4 combines with J gene TRBJ1-2; 8 bases agree with TRBD1. This CDR3 has 15 residues. Unmatched junction bases numbered 5, after V lost 2 bases and J lost 3 bases. The CDR3 loop is CASSLLTGVDYGYTF. CDR3 nucleotide sequence: TGTGCCAGCAGTTTATTGACAGGGGTGGACTATGGCTACACCTTC.

This clonotype was counted between two and nine times. The chain links TRBV5-1 to TRBJ2-1, with D possibly TRBD1 on 6 matching bases. The V end lost 6 bases, the J end lost 3 bases, and 16 bases lay between the germline ends. CDR1 and CDR2 from the germline V gene are SGHRS and YFSETQ. This CDR3 has 15 amino acids. The CDR3 region is CASKTSGTNYNEQFF. The DNA for the CDR3 is TGCGCCAGCAAAACCTCCGGGACAAACTACAATGAGCAGTTCTTC.

This clonotype was observed a few times. This rearrangement joins TRBV12-3 or TRBV12-4 to TRBJ2-3, with unresolved D. The CDR3 loop spans 15 amino acids. V was clipped by 5 bases and J by 1 base, with 13 bases between them. This chain's CDR3 is CASSPGQLGTDTQYF. CDR3 in DNA: TGTGCCAGCAGTCCTGGGCAGTTGGGCACAGATACGCAGTATTTT.

Only a few counts were recorded for this clonotype. V gene TRBV4-1 combines with J gene TRBJ2-7; D unresolved. The germline V gene encodes CDR1 MGHRA and CDR2 YSYEKL. The V end was cut by 0 bases, the J end by 7 bases, with 13 bases between. The CDR3 has 14 amino acids. The CDR3: CASSQDMGLGEQYF. CDR3 coding DNA: TGCGCCAGCAGCCAAGATATGGGCCTTGGGGAGCAGTACTTC.

The gene calls are TRBV4-3 and TRBJ2-1; D perhaps matches TRBD1 (5 bases). Germline lookup yields CDR1 LGHNA and CDR2 YSLEER. V lost 2 bases and J 12 bases, leaving 14 bases between the germline ends. This CDR3 has 13 residues. As DNA, the CDR3 is TGCGCCAGCAGCCAACAGCAGGGATTTGGGCAGTTCTTC. Residues: CASSQQQGFGQFF.

In this sample, this clonotype turned up a few times. The gene calls are TRBV20-1 and TRBJ2-5; D is possibly TRBD1 (6 bases). The V and J ends lost 1 base and 3 bases respectively, with 18 bases between them. Germline V gives CDR1 DFQATT, CDR2 SNEGSKA (reference sequence). CDR3 length equals 16 residues. The CDR3 reads CSARARTAHGKETQYF. The CDR3 DNA is TGCAGTGCTAGAGCCAGGACAGCCCACGGTAAAGAGACCCAGTACTTC.

In its sample, this clonotype was seen a few times. The J gene is TRBJ2-1, the V gene TRBV5-1; TRBD2 aligns across 11 bases. CDR1 and CDR2 from the germline V gene are SGHRS and YFSETQ. The ends lost 4 bases at V and 4 bases at J; junction bases unmatched: 7. The CDR3 runs to 16 residues. CDR3 bases: TGCGCCAGCAGCCTCTGGACTAGCGGGTATTACAATGAGCAGTTCTTC. Translation gives CASSLWTSGYYNEQFF. The full variable domain, rest sourced from reference TRBV5-1 and TRBJ2-1, is KAGVTQTPRYLIKTRGQQVTLSCSPISGHRSVSWYQQTPGQGLQFLFEYFSETQRNKGNFPGRFSGRQFSNSRSEMNVSTLELGDSALYLCASSLWTSGYYNEQFFGPGTRLTVL.

This clonotype was seen a few times. The chain joins TRBV5-6 to TRBJ2-1, with 10 bases that match TRBD1. The V segment lost 3 bases and the J segment 4 bases; nucleotides outside the gene matches: 13. The CDR3 consists of 18 residues. Per the germline V gene, CDR1 is SGHDT and CDR2 is YYEEEE. The CDR3 DNA reads as TGTGCCAGCAGCTCCGATCGCGGACAGGGGGATTATTACAATGAGCAGTTCTTC. Amino acid sequence: CASSSDRGQGDYYNEQFF.

This clonotype was observed once. The junction differs from germline at one of its ends, possibly a read error. The chain recombines TRBV30 with TRBJ1-4; D unresolved. This CDR3 is built from 14 residues. Per the germline V gene, CDR1 is GTSNPN and CDR2 is SVGIG (reference sequence). The CDR3 DNA reads TGTGCCTGGAATCTGGTGTCAACTAATGAAGAACTGTTTTTT. Translating gives CAWNLVSTNEELFF.

The chain has TRBV5-5 and TRBJ2-1; perhaps TRBD1 as D (6 bases). Per germline, CDR1 SGHKS and CDR2 YYEKEE (reference sequence). The CDR3 extends over 14 amino acids. V gave up 8 bases and J gave up 2 bases, with 14 bases separating them. The CDR3 sequence is CASTRGSPYNEQFF. In DNA, the CDR3 is TGTGCCAGTACTAGGGGGTCCCCCTACAATGAGCAGTTCTTC.